Below, 29 T cell receptor beta chains from the same sample are listed, as sequenced in a study of blood T cell repertoires in COVID-19. Clones were sequenced by immunoSEQ multiplex PCR, and TCRdb holds only the in-frame ones, with some missing. The sample records fewer than 65,000 clones, approximately 90% being singletons. The sequenced material came from peripheral blood. Source of these receptors: a woman aged 55-75 years with active or convalescent COVID-19.

The V and J genes are TRBV5-4 and TRBJ2-3, with D perhaps matching TRBD2 (7 bases). CDR1 SGHNT and CDR2 YYREEE come from the germline V gene (reference sequence). The CDR3 totals 13 residues. With 6 bases removed from V and 1 base from J, the gap between germline ends came to 9 bases. CDR3 sequence reads: CASKGGGTDTQYF. CDR3 sequence (DNA): TGTGCCAGCAAAGGGGGGGGCACAGATACGCAGTATTTT. The variable domain in full, completed from reference TRBV5-4 and TRBJ2-3, reads ETGVTQSPTHLIKTRGQQVTLRCSSQSGHNTVSWYQQALGQGPQFIFQYYREEENGRGNFPPRFSGLQFPNYSSELNVNALELDDSALYLCASKGGGTDTQYFGPGTRLTVL.

This clone was seen a few times. The chain combines TRBV4-1 with TRBJ2-7; 7 nucleotides line up with TRBD1. This CDR3 has 14 residues. Germline V gene lookup returns CDR1 MGHRA and CDR2 YSYEKL. The ends lost 2 bases at V and 3 bases at J; junction bases unmatched: 4. The CDR3 nucleotides read TGCGCCAGCAGCCAAAGTCCAGGGGGCTACGAGCAGTACTTC. Residues: CASSQSPGGYEQYF.

The chain carries TRBV28 and TRBJ2-2, with a weak D call TRBD2 (6 bases). The V gene lost 2 bases and the J gene lost 4 bases, with 8 bases spanning the gap. CDR3 length equals 14 residues. From germline, CDR1 is MDHEN and CDR2 SYDVKM. CDR3 coding DNA: TGTGCCAGCAGTTTAGGGGGAGGCACCGGGGAGCTGTTTTTT. It codes for CASSLGGGTGELFF.

V usage is TRBV6-2 or TRBV6-3 and J usage is TRBJ2-1; 8 bases align to TRBD2. Per germline, CDR1 MNHEY and CDR2 SVGEGT. The V and J ends lost 2 bases and 4 bases, in that order; junction bases with no gene match: 7. CDR3 length equals 16 residues. The CDR3 here is CASSYVRRGGYNEQFF. The CDR3 region has the DNA TGTGCCAGCAGTTACGTTCGACGGGGGGGTTACAATGAGCAGTTCTTC.

The chain links TRBV7-9 to TRBJ2-2; tentatively, D is TRBD1 (5 bases). Germline V gives CDR1 SEHNR, CDR2 FQNEAQ (reference sequence). The CDR3 consists of 14 residues. With 3 bases removed from V and 4 bases from J, the gap between germline ends came to 9 bases. The CDR3: CASSLGLGTGELFF. DNA of the CDR3: TGTGCCAGCAGCTTGGGGCTTGGCACCGGGGAGCTGTTTTTT.

The gene calls are TRBV29-1 and TRBJ1-1; a weak D match, TRBD1 (6 bases). The germline V gene encodes CDR1 SQVTM and CDR2 ANQGSEA. This CDR3 has 15 amino acids. The V gene lost 4 bases and the J gene lost 0 bases, with 15 bases spanning the gap. Written as DNA, the CDR3 is TGCAGCGTTGTCCGGGACAACTTTATGAACACTGAAGCTTTCTTT. This codes for CSVVRDNFMNTEAFF.

This chain uses TRBV6-5 with TRBJ1-3; 9 nucleotides align to TRBD1. Germline CDR1 reads MNHEY; CDR2 reads SVGAGI. The V gene end was trimmed by 6 bases and the J gene end by 4 bases; junction bases not matched to a gene: 7. The CDR3 extends over 15 amino acids. CDR3 sequence reads: CASRPQGAPGNTIYF. The CDR3 bases are TGTGCCAGCAGGCCACAGGGGGCTCCAGGAAACACCATATATTTT.

V is TRBV7-9 and J is TRBJ1-4, with unresolved D. V shed 5 bases and J shed 6 bases, with 13 bases lying between them. Germline V gene sequence: CDR1 SEHNR, CDR2 FQNEAQ (reference sequence). This CDR3 comprises 14 residues. CDR3: CASSRAGRDEKLFF. DNA for the CDR3: TGTGCCAGCAGCAGGGCCGGGCGGGATGAAAAACTGTTTTTT.

Turning to this clone: An end of the junction differs from the germline gene, which may be a read error. V is TRBV28 and J is TRBJ2-1; a possible D gene is TRBD2 (6 bases). The CDR3 has 13 amino acids. The germline CDR1 and CDR2 sequences are MDHEN and SYDVKM. The CDR3 DNA reads as TGTGCCAGCAGGGGGGACTCCTCCAATGAGCAGTTCTTC. It codes for CASRGDSSNEQFF. The variable domain in full, with the rest retrieved from reference TRBV28 and TRBJ2-1, is DVKVTQSSRYLVKRTGEKVFLECVQDMDHENMFWYRQDPGLGLRLIYFSYDVKMKEKGDIPEGYSVSREKKERFSLILESASTNQTSMYLCASRGDSSNEQFFGPGTRLTVL.

V and J are TRBV18 and TRBJ2-1; D unresolved. The CDR3 is 15 residues long. Trimming left V 2 bases short and J 5 bases short, with 13 bases between. The germline CDR1 and CDR2 sequences are KGHSH and LQKENI. CDR3 region: CASSPTQNQDNEQFF. CDR3 coding DNA: TGTGCCAGCTCACCAACACAGAACCAGGACAATGAGCAGTTCTTC.

V is TRBV5-1 and J is TRBJ1-3; tentative D call: TRBD1 (5 bases). CDR3 length equals 15 residues. Trimming removed 4 bases at V and 0 bases at J, with 11 bases between. Germline CDR1 reads SGHRS; CDR2 reads YFSETQ. CDR3 in DNA: TGCGCCAGCAGCCATACAGGATTCTCTGGAAACACCATATATTTT. It encodes CASSHTGFSGNTIYF.

The gene calls are TRBV15 and TRBJ2-3, with 7 bases fitting TRBD2. J lost 1 base, V lost 0 bases, and 4 bases had no gene match. Germline CDR1 is LNHNV and CDR2 is YYDKDF (reference sequence). CDR3 length: 16 residues. CDR3 coding DNA: TGTGCCACCAGCAGAGATGGGGGGGAGGGCACAGATACGCAGTATTTT. Encoded protein: CATSRDGGEGTDTQYF. Complete variable domain (other parts from reference TRBV15 and TRBJ2-3): DAMVIQNPRYQVTQFGKPVTLSCSQTLNHNVMYWYQQKSSQAPKLLFHYYDKDFNNEADTPDNFQSRRPNTSFCFLDIRSPGLGDTAMYLCATSRDGGEGTDTQYFGPGTRLTVL.

Only one count was recorded for this clone. The rearrangement links TRBV5-5 to TRBJ2-3; D is perhaps TRBD2 (6 bases). The ends were cut back, 0 bases at V and 4 bases at J, with 6 bases in the middle. This CDR3 region has 13 residues. Germline CDR1 is SGHKS and CDR2 is YYEKEE (reference sequence). CDR3 residues: CASSLGGADTQYF. The DNA of the CDR3 is TGTGCCAGCAGCTTGGGGGGGGCAGATACGCAGTATTTT. The whole variable domain, filled in from reference TRBV5-5 and TRBJ2-3, reads DAGVTQSPTHLIKTRGQQVTLRCSPISGHKSVSWYQQVLGQGPQFIFQYYEKEERGRGNFPDRFSARQFPNYSSELNVNALLLGDSALYLCASSLGGADTQYFGPGTRLTVL.

The genes are TRBV7-2 and TRBJ2-1, with TRBD2 matching over 7 bases. Losses at the gene ends were 1 base for V and 6 bases for J; bases not matched to a gene: 3. CDR1 is SGHTA and CDR2 is FQGNSA in the germline V gene. The length of the CDR3 is 14 residues. The CDR3 is CASSLESGVNEQFF. The CDR3 coding sequence is TGTGCCAGCAGCTTAGAAAGCGGGGTCAATGAGCAGTTCTTC.

J is TRBJ2-3 and V is TRBV24-1, with a weak D call TRBD1 (6 bases). V lost 3 bases, J lost 0 bases, and 18 bases lay in between. The CDR3 is made up of 18 amino acids. The V gene's germline CDR1 is KGHDR and CDR2 SFDVKD. CDR3 nucleotides: TGTGCCACCAGTGATCCTCTGGGGGCGGCTTCTAGCACAGATACGCAGTATTTT. Translated, it gives CATSDPLGAASSTDTQYF.

J is TRBJ1-5 and V is TRBV9; unclear D gene. Germline V CDR1 and CDR2: SGDLS, YYNGEE. The CDR3 loop spans 12 amino acids. Trimming stripped 9 bases from V and 1 base from J, with 8 bases between. CDR3 in DNA: TGTGCCACCCTTGTGAGCAATCAGCCCCAGCATTTT. This translates into CATLVSNQPQHF.

This chain joins TRBV11-3 and TRBJ1-1; tentatively, D is TRBD1 (5 bases). The germline gives CDR1 SGHNT, CDR2 YENEEA. This CDR3 region has 14 residues. V was clipped by 5 bases and J by 1 base, with 11 bases between them. The CDR3 loop reads CASSTAGGNTEAFF. The CDR3 DNA follows: TGTGCCAGCAGCACAGCGGGGGGGAACACTGAAGCTTTCTTT. Supplemented by reference TRBV11-3 and TRBJ1-1, the full variable domain reads EAGVVQSPRYKIIEKKQPVAFWCNPISGHNTLYWYLQNLGQGPELLIRYENEEAVDDSQLPKDRFSAERLKGVDSTLKIQPAELGDSAVYLCASSTAGGNTEAFFGQGTRLTVV.

The table lists this clone with a count of one. The V call is TRBV9, the J call TRBJ1-1, with 9 bases lining up with TRBD1. V gave up 3 bases and J gave up 1 base; unmatched junction bases: 1. In germline, CDR1 is SGDLS, CDR2 YYNGEE. The CDR3 covers 14 residues. In DNA form, the CDR3 reads TGTGCCAGCAGCGCGGGACAGGGGAACACTGAAGCTTTCTTT. This encodes CASSAGQGNTEAFF.

Worth noting for this clone: The germline gene is not matched at one end of the junction; a read error may be the cause. The V and J genes are TRBV12-3 or TRBV12-4 and TRBJ1-2, with D perhaps matching TRBD1 (5 bases). The CDR3 runs to 13 residues. CDR3 bases: TGTGTCAGCAGTTTCAGGGTAGGGTATGGCTACACCTTC. This sequence encodes CVSSFRVGYGYTF.

This chain joins TRBV7-9 and TRBJ1-5; TRBD1 aligns across 9 bases. Germline CDR1 reads SEHNR; CDR2 reads FQNEAQ (reference sequence). The CDR3 is made up of 17 amino acids. V lost 4 bases and J lost 0; bases outside the gene matches: 7. CDR3 protein: CASSSRTGADSNQPQHF. The CDR3 nucleotides read TGTGCCAGCAGCTCGCGGACAGGGGCGGATAGCAATCAGCCCCAGCATTTT.

V gene TRBV18 combines with J gene TRBJ1-3; TRBD1 aligns across 11 bases. The trim removed 0 bases at V and 0 bases at J, leaving 4 bases unmatched. The CDR3 sequence is 18 residues long. Germline CDR1 reads KGHSH; CDR2 reads LQKENI. The DNA of the CDR3 is TGTGCCAGCTCACCACCCGGGACAGGGGGTATCTCTGGAAACACCATATATTTT. Its translation: CASSPPGTGGISGNTIYF.

V usage is TRBV7-2 and J usage is TRBJ1-5; D uncertain. The CDR3 is 14 amino acids. The V gene's germline CDR1 is SGHTA and CDR2 FQGNSA. The germline V and J ends were trimmed by 6 bases and 5 bases, with 14 bases remaining between them. For the CDR3, the DNA is TGTGCCAGCAGGGAGGGAACACCCTATCAGCCCCAGCATTTT. Protein product: CASREGTPYQPQHF. Together with reference TRBV7-2 and TRBJ1-5, the CDR3 gives the full variable domain: GAGVSQSPSNKVTEKGKDVELRCDPISGHTALYWYRQSLGQGLEFLIYFQGNSAPDKSGLPSDRFSAERTGGSVSTLTIQRTQQEDSAVYLCASREGTPYQPQHFGDGTRLSIL.

This chain joins TRBV5-1 and TRBJ2-3; possibly TRBD1 for D (6 bases). The length of the CDR3 is 15 residues. The ends were cut back, 2 bases at V and 0 bases at J, with 10 bases in the middle. The germline V gene encodes CDR1 SGHRS and CDR2 YFSETQ. CDR3 bases: TGCGCCAGCAGCTTCACGGGACATAGCACAGATACGCAGTATTTT. Residues: CASSFTGHSTDTQYF.

This chain joins TRBV9 and TRBJ2-1; 10 positions match TRBD2. The germline CDR1 and CDR2 sequences are SGDLS and YYNGEE. This CDR3 is 16 amino acids long. The ends lost 0 bases at V and 8 bases at J; junction bases unmatched: 8. CDR3 amino acids: CASSVGASGSIDEQFF. The CDR3 nucleotides are TGTGCCAGCAGCGTAGGAGCTAGCGGGAGTATCGATGAGCAGTTCTTC. Combining the CDR3 with reference TRBV9 and TRBJ2-1 gives the whole variable domain DSGVTQTPKHLITATGQRVTLRCSPRSGDLSVYWYQQSLDQGLQFLIQYYNGEERAKGNILERFSAQQFPDLHSELNLSSLELGDSALYFCASSVGASGSIDEQFFGPGTRLTVL.

This sequence joins TRBV5-1 and TRBJ2-3; 7 bases line up with TRBD2. Germline values: CDR1 SGHRS, CDR2 YFSETQ. There are 17 residues in the CDR3. V trimming: 2 bases; J trimming: 2 bases; junction bases outside the gene matches: 11. CDR3: CASSLTPSGGTTDTQYF. The CDR3 bases are TGCGCCAGCAGCTTAACTCCTAGCGGCGGGACCACAGATACGCAGTATTTT.

The chain combines TRBV10-3 with TRBJ1-2; 12 bases match TRBD1. V dropped 4 bases and J dropped 6; count of bases not matched to a gene: 9. Germline CDR1 reads ENHRY; CDR2 reads SYGVKD. The CDR3 runs 16 residues. This chain's CDR3 is CAISGDRGLVEDGYTF. Here the CDR3 DNA reads TGTGCCATCAGTGGGGACAGGGGGCTGGTAGAGGATGGCTACACCTTC.

J is TRBJ2-2 and V is TRBV3-1 (or the pseudogene TRBV3-2), with TRBD2 as a possible D gene (7 bases). Germline assignment: CDR1 LGHDT and CDR2 YNNKEL (reference sequence). This CDR3 has 16 amino acids. Trimming took off 1 base at V and 2 bases at J, with 11 bases between the two ends. In DNA, the CDR3 is TGTGCCAGCAGCCAAGTAGGGGGGGCCAACACCGGGGAGCTGTTTTTT. Translating gives CASSQVGGANTGELFF.

The V and J genes are TRBV4-2 and TRBJ1-6; D possibly corresponds to TRBD1 (6 bases). The CDR3 is 15 amino acids. Germline assignment: CDR1 LGHNA and CDR2 YNFKEQ. V lost 0 bases, J lost 9 bases, and 12 bases lay in between. The CDR3 coding sequence is TGTGCCAGCAGCCAAGATCGACAGGACGTTTCACCCCTCCACTTT. It codes for CASSQDRQDVSPLHF.

V is TRBV14 and J is TRBJ1-1; D may be TRBD1 (6 bases). The ends were cut back, 2 bases at V and 5 bases at J, with 18 bases in the middle. CDR3 size: 16 residues. The germline CDR1 and CDR2 sequences are SGHDN and FVKESK. CDR3 region: CASSQLGASRGTEAFF. CDR3 nucleotides: TGTGCCAGCAGCCAACTCGGAGCTAGCAGGGGAACTGAAGCTTTCTTT.